This T cell receptor beta chain emerged from a study of T cells in Graves' hyperthyroidism and ophthalmopathy. Amplification yielded TCR beta CDR3 regions, with RNA transcripts as the source. The primer set for the first-round RT-PCR of the TCR CDR3 was HTBI. TCRdb called the multiplex PCR reads again in MiXCR, with one record for every CDR3 protein. The sample records some 440,000 distinct CDR3 sequences, approximately 14% being singletons. J was trimmed by 1 base and V by 4 bases; bases with no gene match: 6. The germline gives CDR1 SGHRS, CDR2 YFSETQ. There are 15 residues in the CDR3. This clonotype was obtained from a woman aged 18-29 years with Graves' hyperthyroidism. The rearrangement joins TRBV5-1 to TRBJ1-1, with 8 positions matching TRBD1. What was sequenced was blood. The CDR3 bases are TGCGCCAGCAGCGGGGGACAGGCGGGGAACACTGAAGCTTTCTTT. Amino acid sequence: CASSGGQAGNTEAFF.